A single sample gave rise to the 17 T cell receptor beta chains below, sequenced in a study of cytomegalovirus exposure and HLA in healthy donors. The PCR contained 60 Vbeta and 13 Jbeta primers. Profiled with immunoSEQ multiplex PCR; TCRdb holds only in-frame clones, not every one. This sample carries under 200,000 clones, more than 65% of them seen once, and the ten largest clones take 1.8%. Sample: PBMCs. Receptors were obtained from a woman aged 30 to 39 in good health and CMV-seronegative.

V and J are TRBV7-8 and TRBJ1-2; 11 positions agree with TRBD1. The V gene's germline CDR1 is SGHVS and CDR2 FQNEAQ. The CDR3 has 19 residues. With 5 bases clipped from V and 4 bases from J, the junction kept 18 bases outside the gene matches. The CDR3 loop is CASSPTHLGQGAGSYGYTF. In DNA, the CDR3 is TGTGCCAGCAGCCCAACACACCTCGGACAGGGGGCGGGTTCCTATGGCTACACCTTC.

A few counts support this clone. The V call is TRBV6-8, the J call TRBJ1-3; the D is unclear. V shed 4 bases and J shed 3 bases, with 19 bases lying between them. CDR1 MNHGY and CDR2 SAAAGT come from the germline V gene. CDR3 length: 17 amino acids. The CDR3 nucleotides are TGTGCCAGCAGTTCCCCCGCAAACACGCACCTTGGAAACACCATATATTTT. Its protein product is CASSSPANTHLGNTIYF.

The V and J genes are TRBV6-4 and TRBJ1-2; possibly TRBD1 for D (6 bases). Per the germline V gene, CDR1 is MRHNA and CDR2 is SNTAGT. Trimming removed 10 bases from V and 8 bases from J, with 14 bases in between. The CDR3 runs to 11 residues. CDR3: CAIVNRDGYTF. The CDR3 DNA reads TGTGCCATCGTCAACAGGGACGGCTACACCTTC.

This chain connects TRBV7-2 to TRBJ2-7, with a weak D call TRBD2 (5 bases). CDR1 is SGHTA, CDR2 FQGNSA, per germline. Trimming shortened V by 1 base and J by 1 base, and 23 bases separated the two germline ends. The CDR3 covers 19 residues. CDR3 DNA: TGTGCCAGCAGCTTAGATCTCCAGGCTTTGCGGGTGCGGTCCTACGAGCAGTACTTC. It encodes CASSLDLQALRVRSYEQYF.

The chain is built from TRBV6-5 and TRBJ1-2; the D is unclear. V lost 2 bases, J lost 8 bases, and 18 bases lay in between. The germline V gene encodes CDR1 MNHEY and CDR2 SVGAGI. The CDR3 consists of 15 residues. The CDR3 coding sequence is TGTGCCAGCAGTTACGTCGGGGAAACGCACGGGGGCTACACCTTC. Residues: CASSYVGETHGGYTF.

The chain is built from TRBV6-5 and TRBJ1-1; D gene ambiguous. Germline CDR1 MNHEY, CDR2 SVGAGI. The CDR3 sequence is 15 residues long. The germline V and J ends were trimmed by 0 bases and 0 bases, with 8 bases remaining between them. CDR3 region: CASSYSAVMNTEAFF. The CDR3 bases are TGTGCCAGCAGTTACTCGGCGGTTATGAACACTGAAGCTTTCTTT.

The rearrangement joins TRBV5-6 to TRBJ2-5; TRBD1 might be the D (5 bases). The CDR3 is 14 residues long. Trimming removed 2 bases at V and 4 bases at J, with 12 bases between. Germline V gene lookup returns CDR1 SGHDT and CDR2 YYEEEE. This CDR3 reads CASSLVAGPETQYF. Written as DNA, the CDR3 is TGTGCCAGCAGCTTAGTGGCAGGGCCAGAGACCCAGTACTTC.

The gene calls are TRBV6-5 and TRBJ1-1, with 10 bases lining up with TRBD1. Germline CDR1 MNHEY, CDR2 SVGAGI. The CDR3 loop spans 13 amino acids. The V gene end was trimmed by 6 bases and the J gene end by 6 bases; junction bases not matched to a gene: 4. CDR3 region: CASSWDRGAEAFF. The CDR3 DNA reads as TGTGCCAGCAGCTGGGACAGGGGTGCTGAAGCTTTCTTT.

V usage is TRBV10-3 and J usage is TRBJ2-1, with D possibly being TRBD1 (7 bases). Trimming took 6 bases from V and 13 from J, leaving 19 bases between them. CDR1 and CDR2 from the germline V gene are ENHRY and SYGVKD. The CDR3 length is 13 residues. CDR3 sequence: CAISSQGGPSQFF. The CDR3 nucleotides read TGTGCCATCAGCTCGCAGGGGGGACCCAGCCAGTTCTTC.

Only one count was recorded for this clone. The chain has TRBV6-4 and TRBJ1-1; TRBD1 matches 7 bases. Trimming removed 4 bases from V and 0 bases from J; junction bases left unmatched: 8. CDR3 length equals 16 residues. CDR1 is MRHNA, CDR2 SNTAGT, per germline. The DNA for the CDR3 is TGTGCCAGCAGTGCGAGTGGGGACAGCATGAACACTGAAGCTTTCTTT. This gives the protein CASSASGDSMNTEAFF.

This clone showed up just once. This chain uses TRBV9 with TRBJ1-2, with unresolved D. The ends were cut back, 0 bases at V and 4 bases at J, with 7 bases in the middle. Looked up from germline, CDR1 is SGDLS and CDR2 is YYNGEE. This CDR3 has 13 residues. CDR3 in amino acids: CASSVGRGYGYTF. CDR3 bases: TGTGCCAGCAGCGTAGGGCGGGGCTATGGCTACACCTTC.

This clone was observed a single time. V usage is TRBV5-8 and J usage is TRBJ1-2; possibly TRBD1 for D (5 bases). V was pared by 7 bases and J by 8 bases, with 21 bases between. Germline values: CDR1 SGHTS, CDR2 YDEGEE. CDR3 length equals 14 residues. The CDR3 here is CASQAIAGLNGYTF. The CDR3 DNA reads as TGTGCCAGCCAAGCAATTGCGGGGCTAAACGGCTACACCTTC.

A few counts support this clone. For the CDR3, the DNA is TGTGCCAGCACTATGGGACAGGGTACTGAAGCTTTCTTT. It encodes CASTMGQGTEAFF. The chain is built from TRBV6-5 and TRBJ1-1; 9 positions agree with TRBD1. This CDR3 is 13 amino acids long. Trimming removed 7 bases from V and 5 bases from J; junction bases left unmatched: 5. CDR1 and CDR2 (germline): MNHEY, SVGAGI.

This clone came up a few times. The J gene is TRBJ2-3, the V gene TRBV21-1; the table names TRBD2, a call not compared with the DNA. TRBV21-1 is a recognized pseudogene. This CDR3 has 15 residues. Here the CDR3 DNA reads TGTGCCAGCAGCAAAGATCTACCTTCGTCGGATACGCAGTATTTT. Amino acids: CASSKDLPSSDTQYF.

The rearrangement links TRBV10-3 to TRBJ1-2; TRBD1 aligns across 8 bases. Germline V gene data show CDR1 as ENHRY and CDR2 as SYGVKD. The CDR3 has 13 residues. V lost 8 bases to trimming and J lost 3 bases; unmatched junction nucleotides: 5. CDR3 amino acids: CAIQGAADYGYTF. The CDR3 nucleotides are TGTGCCATCCAGGGGGCGGCAGACTATGGCTACACCTTC.

This clone turned up a few times. The chain employs TRBV6-5 and TRBJ1-2, with 9 bases identical to TRBD1. The ends lost 7 bases at V and 8 bases at J; junction bases unmatched: 8. Germline values: CDR1 MNHEY, CDR2 SVGAGI. This CDR3 has 13 residues. In DNA, the CDR3 is TGTGCCAGCACCCCTACAGGGGGCAACGGCTACACCTTC. Translating gives CASTPTGGNGYTF.

This sequence joins TRBV5-1 and TRBJ2-2; a weak D match, TRBD1 (6 bases). V was trimmed by 4 bases and J by 6 bases, leaving 13 bases between them. This CDR3 spans 14 amino acids. CDR1 and CDR2 from the germline V gene are SGHRS and YFSETQ. The DNA of the CDR3 is TGCGCCAGCAGCCCGGACAGAACTCCCGGGGAGCTGTTTTTT. This encodes CASSPDRTPGELFF.